This TCR beta chain is drawn from a study of blood T cell repertoires in COVID-19. Study at large: The samples span acute and convalescent COVID-19 from the United States, Italy and Spain. PBMCs, B-cell-depleted T cells, or T cells provided the cDNA or gDNA that made up the material.

Original methodology: Cell counts per sample came from amplifying reference gene primers. Profiled with immunoSEQ multiplex PCR; TCRdb holds only in-frame clones, not every one. For V, J and clone size, that table is used; D and trimming come from the DNA. Among more than 300,000 clones, more than 80% were seen once, and the ten largest hold nearly 6.5%. The germline V gene encodes CDR1 SGHRS and CDR2 YFSETQ. The V segment lost 0 bases and the J segment 3 bases; nucleotides outside the gene matches: 5. The CDR3 runs 18 residues. Sequenced: peripheral blood. The TCR originated in a man between 18 and 29 years old who had recovered from COVID-19. This chain connects TRBV5-1 to TRBJ2-1; TRBD2 aligns across 14 bases. The chain's CDR3 is CASSLGLAGGLLYNEQFF. CDR3 nucleotide sequence: TGCGCCAGCAGCTTGGGACTAGCGGGGGGGCTTCTCTACAATGAGCAGTTCTTC.